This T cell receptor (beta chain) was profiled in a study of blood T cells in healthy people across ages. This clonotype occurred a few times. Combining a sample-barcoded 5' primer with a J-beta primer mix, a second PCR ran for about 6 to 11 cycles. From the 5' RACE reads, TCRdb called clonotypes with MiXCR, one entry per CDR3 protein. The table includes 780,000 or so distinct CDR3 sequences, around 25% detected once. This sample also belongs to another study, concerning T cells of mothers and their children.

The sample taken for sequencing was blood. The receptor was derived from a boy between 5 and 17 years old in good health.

CDR3 DNA sequence: TGTGCCAGCAGTGAGGCGGACAGGGGGGAAAACGAGCAGTACTTC. Translated: CASSEADRGENEQYF. V usage is TRBV25-1 and J usage is TRBJ2-5; 10 bases map to TRBD1. The DNA end is a closer match to TRBJ2-7, so the J assignment may be wrong. CDR3 length equals 15 residues. From germline, CDR1 is MGHDK and CDR2 SYGVNS.